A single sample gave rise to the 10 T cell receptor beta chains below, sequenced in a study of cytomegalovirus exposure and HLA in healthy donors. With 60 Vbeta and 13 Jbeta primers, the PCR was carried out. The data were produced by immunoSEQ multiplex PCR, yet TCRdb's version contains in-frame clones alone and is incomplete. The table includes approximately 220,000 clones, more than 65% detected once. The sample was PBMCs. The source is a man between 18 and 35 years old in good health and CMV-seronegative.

CDR3 in DNA: TGTGCCAGCAAATCCGGACTAGCGGGAGGGGGGCAGTTCTTC. It encodes CASKSGLAGGGQFF. V is TRBV2 and J is TRBJ2-1, with 15 bases that match TRBD2. The CDR3 is 14 amino acids. V shed 7 bases, J shed 12 bases, and the junction held 7 bases outside the gene matches. Per the germline V gene, CDR1 is SNHLY and CDR2 is FYNNEI.

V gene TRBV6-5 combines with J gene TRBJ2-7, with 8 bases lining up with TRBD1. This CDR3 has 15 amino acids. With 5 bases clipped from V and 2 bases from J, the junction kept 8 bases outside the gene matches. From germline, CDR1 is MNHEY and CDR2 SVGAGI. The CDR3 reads CASSQPGTGTYEQYF. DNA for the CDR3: TGTGCCAGCAGTCAGCCCGGGACAGGTACCTACGAGCAGTACTTC.

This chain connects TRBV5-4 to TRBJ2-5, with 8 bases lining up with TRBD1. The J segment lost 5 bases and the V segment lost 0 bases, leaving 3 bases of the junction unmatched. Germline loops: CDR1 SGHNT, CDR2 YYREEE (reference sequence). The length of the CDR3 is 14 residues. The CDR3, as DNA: TGTGCCAGCAGCTTGGAGCAGGGGGCGGAGACCCAGTACTTC. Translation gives CASSLEQGAETQYF. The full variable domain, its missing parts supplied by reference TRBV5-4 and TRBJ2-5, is ETGVTQSPTHLIKTRGQQVTLRCSSQSGHNTVSWYQQALGQGPQFIFQYYREEENGRGNFPPRFSGLQFPNYSSELNVNALELDDSALYLCASSLEQGAETQYFGPGTRLLVL.

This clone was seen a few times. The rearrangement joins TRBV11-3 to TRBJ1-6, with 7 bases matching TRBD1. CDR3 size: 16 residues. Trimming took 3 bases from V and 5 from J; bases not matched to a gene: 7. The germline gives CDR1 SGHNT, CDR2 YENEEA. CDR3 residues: CASSFTDRTDNSPLHF. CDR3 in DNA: TGTGCCAGCAGCTTTACGGACAGGACCGATAATTCACCCCTCCACTTT.

CDR3 sequence: CAWSFDSRFLNEQYF. CDR3 DNA sequence: TGTGCCTGGAGTTTTGACAGTCGGTTTTTGAACGAGCAGTACTTC. The gene calls are TRBV30 and TRBJ2-7, with D possibly being TRBD1 (5 bases). Per germline, CDR1 GTSNPN and CDR2 SVGIG (reference sequence). V was pared by 2 bases and J by 5 bases, with 19 bases between. This CDR3 has 15 amino acids.

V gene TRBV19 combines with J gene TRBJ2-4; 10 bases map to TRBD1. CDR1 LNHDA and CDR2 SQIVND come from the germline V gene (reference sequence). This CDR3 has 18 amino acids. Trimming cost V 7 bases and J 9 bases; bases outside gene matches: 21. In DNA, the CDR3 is TGTGCCAGTACCCCAAGGGGGGACAGGGGTGTGAGGCAGCGCATTCAGTACTTC. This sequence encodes CASTPRGDRGVRQRIQYF.

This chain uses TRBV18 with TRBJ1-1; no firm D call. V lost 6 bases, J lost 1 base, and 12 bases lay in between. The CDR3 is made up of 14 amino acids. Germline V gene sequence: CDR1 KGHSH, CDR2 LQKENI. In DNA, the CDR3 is TGTGCCAGCTCCGGGATTGTGGAGAACACTGAAGCTTTCTTT. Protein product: CASSGIVENTEAFF.

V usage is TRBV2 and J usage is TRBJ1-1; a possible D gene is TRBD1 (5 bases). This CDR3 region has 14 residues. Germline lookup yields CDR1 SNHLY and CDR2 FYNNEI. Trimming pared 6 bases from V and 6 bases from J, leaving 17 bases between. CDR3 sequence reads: CASSEGTRGAEAFF. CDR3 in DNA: TGTGCCAGCAGCGAGGGAACTCGGGGGGCTGAAGCTTTCTTT.

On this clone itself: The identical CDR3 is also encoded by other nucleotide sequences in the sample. The CDR3 DNA reads TGTGCCAGCAGCCAGACAGATACGCAGTATTTT. Protein sequence: CASSQTDTQYF. The chain carries TRBV28 and TRBJ2-3; no clear D gene. The CDR3 sequence is 11 residues long. The germline V and J ends were trimmed by 6 bases and 3 bases, with 4 bases remaining between them. CDR1 is MDHEN and CDR2 is SYDVKM in the germline V gene.

The CDR3 region has the DNA TGTGCCAGCAGCACAACAGGGTCGGTAGGCACAGATACGCAGTATTTT. Translation gives CASSTTGSVGTDTQYF. The V gene is TRBV5-4, the J gene TRBJ2-3, with TRBD1 as a possible D gene (6 bases). CDR1 SGHNT and CDR2 YYREEE come from the germline V gene (reference sequence). This CDR3 comprises 16 residues. V gave up 4 bases and J gave up 1 base, with 16 bases separating them.